Shown below are 22 T cell receptor beta chains from a single sample sequenced in a study of OX40 agonist ivuxolimab in advanced cancers. Generated by immunoSEQ multiplex PCR, the TCRdb table keeps only in-frame clones and is missing some. The sample lists approximately 15,000 clones, nearly 95% seen once, with roughly 7.2% in the top ten. This specimen was CD4+ or CD8+ T cells sorted from blood, taken in a trial of the OX40 agonist ivuxolimab. These receptors all come from an adult with an advanced solid tumor such as melanoma, head and neck, liver or kidney cancer.

This clone showed up just once. The genes are TRBV6-5 and TRBJ2-5; perhaps TRBD2 as D (6 bases). The J call may be faulty, since TRBJ2-7 better matches the DNA end. This CDR3 is built from 13 residues. Per germline, CDR1 MNHEY and CDR2 SVGAGI. The CDR3 here is CASSPGLGLEQYF. CDR3 bases: TGTGCCAGCAGCCCAGGACTGGGACTCGAGCAGTACTTC.

In this sample, this clone turned up a few times. The chain has TRBV6-4 and TRBJ1-2; 7 bases align to TRBD1. The CDR3 runs to 15 residues. Trimming removed 0 bases from V and 4 bases from J; junction bases left unmatched: 5. Germline CDR1 reads MRHNA; CDR2 reads SNTAGT. This chain's CDR3 is CASSDSGGNSYGYTF. For the CDR3, the DNA is TGTGCCAGCAGTGACTCAGGGGGCAATAGCTATGGCTACACCTTC.

The V call is TRBV7-9, the J call TRBJ1-2; TRBD1 agrees at 11 bases. V lost 4 bases, J lost 7 bases, and 5 bases stayed unmatched. CDR1 SEHNR and CDR2 FQNEAQ come from the germline V gene (reference sequence). This CDR3 has 14 amino acids. The CDR3: CASSSPGTGGGYTF. The CDR3 DNA reads as TGTGCCAGCAGCTCCCCCGGGACAGGGGGTGGCTACACCTTC.

The chain combines TRBV6-5 with TRBJ2-1; 7 nucleotides agree with TRBD1. CDR3 length: 15 residues. In germline, CDR1 is MNHEY, CDR2 SVGAGI. The V and J ends lost 2 bases and 5 bases, in that order; junction bases with no gene match: 6. The CDR3 loop reads CASSYTGTANNEQFF. The CDR3 nucleotides read TGTGCCAGCAGTTACACCGGGACAGCGAACAATGAGCAGTTCTTC.

The chain has TRBV6-1 and TRBJ1-1; D is unclear. The CDR3 runs 15 residues. Trimming took 2 bases from V and 1 from J, leaving 11 bases between them. CDR1 is MNHNS, CDR2 SASEGT, per germline. In DNA, the CDR3 is TGTGCCAGCAGTGAACTCCTTGGGCCGAACACTGAAGCTTTCTTT. The encoded protein is CASSELLGPNTEAFF.

J is TRBJ2-5 and V is TRBV9; a weak D match, TRBD1 (5 bases). Germline assignment: CDR1 SGDLS and CDR2 YYNGEE. The CDR3 has 15 residues. The germline V and J ends were trimmed by 0 bases and 1 base, with 10 bases remaining between them. CDR3 sequence: CASSVGQGPQETQYF. The CDR3 coding sequence is TGTGCCAGCAGCGTAGGGCAGGGCCCCCAAGAGACCCAGTACTTC.

The V and J genes are TRBV27 and TRBJ2-1; 11 bases agree with TRBD1. V lost 5 bases, J lost 7 bases, and 7 bases stayed unmatched. This CDR3 has 15 amino acids. CDR1 MNHEY and CDR2 SMNVEV come from the germline V gene (reference sequence). CDR3 nucleotide sequence: TGTGCCAGCAGTCCCCGGACAGGGGGCGCGAATGAGCAGTTCTTC. Its protein is CASSPRTGGANEQFF.

The V call is TRBV6-5, the J call TRBJ1-2; D is unresolved. This CDR3 spans 13 amino acids. V was clipped by 5 bases and J by 4 bases, with 11 bases between them. Germline V gene data show CDR1 as MNHEY and CDR2 as SVGAGI. The CDR3 sequence: CASSEDGVYGYTF. In nucleotides, the CDR3 is TGTGCCAGCAGTGAGGACGGGGTCTATGGCTACACCTTC.

The V and J genes are TRBV28 and TRBJ1-1; a possible D gene is TRBD1 (6 bases). V was clipped by 5 bases and J by 1 base, with 20 bases between them. There are 17 residues in the CDR3. CDR1 is MDHEN, CDR2 SYDVKM, per germline. This chain's CDR3 is CASSPHRARRRNTEAFF. CDR3 coding DNA: TGTGCCAGCAGTCCCCACAGGGCACGCCGAAGGAACACTGAAGCTTTCTTT.

The rearrangement uses TRBV27 and TRBJ1-4; a weak D match, TRBD1 (5 bases). Per the germline V gene, CDR1 is MNHEY and CDR2 is SMNVEV (reference sequence). This CDR3 is built from 15 residues. V lost 2 bases and J lost 7, with 14 bases in between. CDR3: CASSLLPGPGEKLFF. The DNA for the CDR3 is TGTGCCAGCAGTTTACTCCCGGGGCCAGGTGAAAAACTGTTTTTT. The entire variable domain, with the rest obtained from reference TRBV27 and TRBJ1-4, is as follows: EAQVTQNPRYLITVTGKKLTVTCSQNMNHEYMSWYRQDPGLGLRQIYYSMNVEVTDKGDVPEGYKVSRKEKRNFPLILESPSPNQTSLYFCASSLLPGPGEKLFFGSGTQLSVL.

The chain is built from TRBV7-9 and TRBJ2-7, with TRBD1 matching over 7 bases. Losses at the gene ends were 0 bases for V and 4 bases for J; bases not matched to a gene: 6. Germline CDR1 reads SEHNR; CDR2 reads FQNEAQ (reference sequence). This CDR3 has 15 amino acids. CDR3 amino acids: CASSLAQGQFYEQYF. The CDR3, as DNA: TGTGCCAGCAGCTTAGCGCAGGGACAGTTTTACGAGCAGTACTTC.

The rearrangement joins TRBV13 to TRBJ2-3; 8 bases align to TRBD2. Trimming took 4 bases from V and 7 from J; bases not matched to a gene: 13. CDR3 length equals 16 residues. In germline, CDR1 is PRHDT, CDR2 FYEKMQ (reference sequence). CDR3 in amino acids: CASSSRLAKPLNTQYF. Here the CDR3 DNA reads TGTGCCAGCAGCTCGAGACTAGCGAAGCCTCTGAATACGCAGTATTTT.

This clone was seen only once. The rearrangement joins TRBV28 to TRBJ2-7; D may be TRBD1 (5 bases). This CDR3 region has 12 residues. Per the germline V gene, CDR1 is MDHEN and CDR2 is SYDVKM. V was pared by 6 bases and J by 3 bases, with 9 bases between. This chain's CDR3 is CASRDTYYEQYF. Written as DNA, the CDR3 is TGTGCCAGCAGGGACACATACTACGAGCAGTACTTC.

CDR3 DNA: TGTGCCTGGACCGCACAGGGGACCACTGAAGCTTTCTTT. As protein: CAWTAQGTTEAFF. This chain uses TRBV30 with TRBJ1-1; 7 nucleotides agree with TRBD1. The CDR3 has 13 residues. Germline CDR1 and CDR2: GTSNPN and SVGIG (reference sequence). The trim removed 4 bases at V and 4 bases at J, leaving 6 bases unmatched.

The V gene is TRBV23-1, the J gene TRBJ2-5, with D possibly being TRBD1 or TRBD2 (5 bases each). TRBV23-1 is an open reading frame whose function is uncertain. Trimming shortened V by 3 bases and J by 5 bases, and 13 bases separated the two germline ends. This CDR3 spans 14 amino acids. CDR3 in DNA: TGCGCCAGCAGTCACCCCGGGGCGGTGGAGACCCAGTACTTC. It specifies CASSHPGAVETQYF.

The V gene is TRBV5-8, the J gene TRBJ2-1, with D perhaps matching TRBD1 (6 bases). The CDR3 sequence is 15 residues long. CDR1 and CDR2 (germline): SGHTS, YDEGEE. The germline V and J ends were trimmed by 0 bases and 2 bases, with 9 bases remaining between them. The CDR3 coding sequence is TGTGCCAGCAGCTTGGGGCAGGGGACCTACAATGAGCAGTTCTTC. Its protein is CASSLGQGTYNEQFF.

The V call is TRBV11-1, the J call TRBJ2-1, with D perhaps TRBD1 (6 bases). This CDR3 contains 13 residues. Germline V gene sequence: CDR1 SGHAT, CDR2 FQDESV (reference sequence). Trimming took off 5 bases at V and 6 bases at J, with 11 bases between the two ends. The CDR3 loop reads CASSGAGVNEQFF. DNA of the CDR3: TGTGCCAGCAGCGGGGCAGGGGTCAATGAGCAGTTCTTC.

The chain has TRBV5-1 and TRBJ2-5; D uncertain. CDR3 length: 13 amino acids. Trimming pared 2 bases from V and 1 base from J, leaving 6 bases between. Germline-derived CDR1 and CDR2 are SGHRS and YFSETQ. The chain's CDR3 is CASSFVPQETQYF. The CDR3 DNA sequence: TGCGCCAGCAGCTTCGTCCCCCAAGAGACCCAGTACTTC. Full variable domain (remainder filled in from reference TRBV5-1 and TRBJ2-5): KAGVTQTPRYLIKTRGQQVTLSCSPISGHRSVSWYQQTPGQGLQFLFEYFSETQRNKGNFPGRFSGRQFSNSRSEMNVSTLELGDSALYLCASSFVPQETQYFGPGTRLLVL.

The V and J genes are TRBV15 and TRBJ1-2; 10 nucleotides align to TRBD1. V shed 1 base and J 8 bases; nucleotides not matched to a gene: 4. CDR1 and CDR2 from the germline V gene are LNHNV and YYDKDF (reference sequence). The CDR3 consists of 14 residues. The chain's CDR3 is CATSRGTGGLGYTF. The CDR3 bases are TGTGCCACCAGCAGAGGGACAGGGGGATTGGGCTACACCTTC. The entire variable domain, with the rest obtained from reference TRBV15 and TRBJ1-2, is as follows: DAMVIQNPRYQVTQFGKPVTLSCSQTLNHNVMYWYQQKSSQAPKLLFHYYDKDFNNEADTPDNFQSRRPNTSFCFLDIRSPGLGDTAMYLCATSRGTGGLGYTFGSGTRLTVV.

This clone was recorded only once. The chain carries TRBV27 and TRBJ2-7; 7 nucleotides agree with TRBD2. The germline CDR1 and CDR2 sequences are MNHEY and SMNVEV (reference sequence). The junction had 12 bases not matched to a gene; V was cut back by 6 bases and J by 13 bases. This CDR3 has 12 amino acids. In DNA form, the CDR3 reads TGTGCCAGCAGACTACCTCGGGGGAGGGGATACTTC. Translated, it gives CASRLPRGRGYF.

The CDR3 DNA sequence: TGTGCCAGCAGCTTGCCAAGGGACGACTATGGCTACACCTTC. This encodes CASSLPRDDYGYTF. The chain has TRBV5-4 and TRBJ1-2; TRBD1 might be the D (5 bases). The CDR3 sequence is 14 residues long. V was shortened by 1 base and J by 3 bases, with 10 bases between the two germline ends. The germline V gene encodes CDR1 SGHNT and CDR2 YYREEE (reference sequence).

J is TRBJ2-1 and V is TRBV5-4, with D tentatively TRBD2 (6 bases). The germline CDR1 and CDR2 sequences are SGHNT and YYREEE (reference sequence). CDR3 length: 14 residues. V dropped 4 bases and J dropped 1 base, with 9 bases sitting between them. DNA of the CDR3: TGTGCCAGCAGCCGGGAGAGATCCTACAATGAGCAGTTCTTC. Translated, it gives CASSRERSYNEQFF.